The 31 T cell receptor beta chains below come from one sample, sequenced in a study of T cell changes during pregnancy in multiple sclerosis. Here immunoSEQ multiplex PCR was the method, and the copy in TCRdb shows in-frame clones only, minus some. This repertoire shows fewer than 100,000 clones, 90% to 95% found once; its top ten account for 2.5% to 3%. This specimen consisted of peripheral blood, obtained after pregnancy. Every receptor here comes from a female donor in good health, enrolled as a control in a pregnancy study.

This sequence joins TRBV29-1 and TRBJ2-5; possible D gene TRBD2, 6 bases. Trimming pared 5 bases from V and 3 bases from J, leaving 13 bases between. Germline V lookup: CDR1 SQVTM, CDR2 ANQGSEA. There are 13 residues in the CDR3. CDR3 sequence (DNA): TGCAGCGTTCGGGAGTCAGTTGAAGAGACCCAGTACTTC. Translating it yields CSVRESVEETQYF. The full variable domain, with the rest looked up from reference TRBV29-1 and TRBJ2-5, is SAVISQKPSRDICQRGTSLTIQCQVDSQVTMMFWYRQQPGQSLTLIATANQGSEATYESGFVIDKFPISRPNLTFSTLTVSNMSPEDSSIYLCSVRESVEETQYFGPGTRLLVL.

The chain joins TRBV10-1 to TRBJ2-1, with TRBD2 matching 11 bases. Germline loops: CDR1 WNHNN, CDR2 SYGVQD (reference sequence). The V gene end was trimmed by 6 bases and the J gene end by 7 bases; junction bases not matched to a gene: 11. The CDR3 contains 16 residues. CDR3 residues: CASRTGTSGHRNEQFF. The CDR3 coding sequence is TGCGCCAGCAGAACCGGGACTAGCGGTCATCGTAATGAGCAGTTCTTC.

The V and J genes are TRBV5-1 and TRBJ2-1, with D uncertain. The CDR3 spans 16 residues. The germline gives CDR1 SGHRS, CDR2 YFSETQ. The ends were cut back, 4 bases at V and 0 bases at J, with 14 bases in the middle. In DNA, the CDR3 is TGCGCCAGCAGCGCCGTTGCGGTTAGCTCCTACAATGAGCAGTTCTTC. It codes for CASSAVAVSSYNEQFF.

This clone was found once. The chain recombines TRBV4-1 with TRBJ2-7; 8 positions agree with TRBD2. The germline V gene has CDR1 MGHRA and CDR2 YSYEKL. V was pared by 6 bases and J by 4 bases, with 14 bases of the junction left unmatched. This CDR3 region has 16 residues. The CDR3 loop reads CASSRRPGGVEYEQYF. The CDR3 DNA is TGCGCCAGCAGTCGGCGGCCGGGGGGGGTCGAATACGAGCAGTACTTC.

This clone has only one observation. The gene calls are TRBV4-2 and TRBJ2-2; D remains ambiguous. This CDR3 has 16 amino acids. The V gene's germline CDR1 is LGHNA and CDR2 YNFKEQ. The V gene lost 0 bases and the J gene lost 6 bases, with 14 bases spanning the gap. The CDR3 spells CASSQDISHAAGELFF. The CDR3 DNA is TGTGCCAGCAGCCAAGATATTAGCCACGCGGCCGGGGAGCTGTTTTTT.

The V call is TRBV7-8, the J call TRBJ2-6; perhaps TRBD2 as D (6 bases). The CDR3 covers 16 residues. Germline V gene lookup returns CDR1 SGHVS and CDR2 FQNEAQ. Trimming shortened V by 8 bases and J by 4 bases, and 18 bases separated the two germline ends. CDR3 region: CASAPGSISGANVLTF. In nucleotides, the CDR3 is TGTGCCAGCGCCCCCGGGAGCATTTCGGGGGCCAACGTCCTGACTTTC.

CDR3 DNA: TGCAGCGTTGCAAATAATGAAAAACTGTTTTTT. Protein sequence: CSVANNEKLFF. The V gene is TRBV29-1, the J gene TRBJ1-4; D not certain. This CDR3 comprises 11 residues. CDR1 is SQVTM, CDR2 ANQGSEA, per germline. Deletions cut 4 bases from V and 4 bases from J, with 4 bases between. Using reference TRBV29-1 and TRBJ1-4 for the parts outside the CDR3, the full variable domain is SAVISQKPSRDICQRGTSLTIQCQVDSQVTMMFWYRQQPGQSLTLIATANQGSEATYESGFVIDKFPISRPNLTFSTLTVSNMSPEDSSIYLCSVANNEKLFFGSGTQLSVL.

CDR3 DNA sequence: TGTGCCATCAGGAAGGGGCGGGGAGGGTGGAGGCCAGATACGCAGTATTTT. Encoded protein: CAIRKGRGGWRPDTQYF. This chain links TRBV10-3 with TRBJ2-3; 7 nucleotides match TRBD2. CDR3 length: 17 amino acids. CDR1 is ENHRY and CDR2 is SYGVKD in the germline V gene. With 6 bases clipped from V and 4 bases from J, the junction kept 16 bases outside the gene matches.

The chain uses TRBV7-2 and TRBJ2-7; tentative D call: TRBD2 (5 bases). The CDR3 runs to 13 residues. Germline CDR1 and CDR2: SGHTA and FQGNSA. Between the trimmed V and J ends, which lost 3 bases and 7 bases, there was a span of 13 bases. In DNA form, the CDR3 reads TGTGCCAGCAGCTTTTTGTCGACGGGGGAGCAGTACTTC. Its translation: CASSFLSTGEQYF.

This chain uses TRBV5-4 with TRBJ2-7; possible D gene TRBD1, 6 bases. In germline, CDR1 is SGHNT, CDR2 YYREEE (reference sequence). V dropped 5 bases and J dropped 3 bases, with 18 bases sitting between them. There are 15 residues in the CDR3. CDR3 protein: CASRTNRVGGYEQYF. CDR3 in DNA: TGTGCCAGCAGAACGAACAGGGTCGGTGGCTACGAGCAGTACTTC.

The chain links TRBV2 to TRBJ2-2; 10 nucleotides match TRBD1. CDR3 length equals 17 residues. Per germline, CDR1 SNHLY and CDR2 FYNNEI. Trimming removed 6 bases from V and 6 bases from J; junction bases left unmatched: 13. CDR3 sequence reads: CASRRRRQGAISGELFF. The CDR3 DNA follows: TGTGCCAGCAGACGCAGACGACAGGGGGCGATATCCGGGGAGCTGTTTTTT.

The rearrangement joins TRBV28 to TRBJ2-7; D possibly corresponds to TRBD1 (5 bases). Germline CDR1 MDHEN, CDR2 SYDVKM. The CDR3 consists of 15 residues. V lost 6 bases and J lost 1, with 16 bases in between. CDR3 DNA sequence: TGTGCCAGCAGACAGGCCCGTACTTTTTCCTACGAGCAGTACTTC. It yields the protein CASRQARTFSYEQYF. Filled out from reference TRBV28 and TRBJ2-7, the complete variable domain reads DVKVTQSSRYLVKRTGEKVFLECVQDMDHENMFWYRQDPGLGLRLIYFSYDVKMKEKGDIPEGYSVSREKKERFSLILESASTNQTSMYLCASRQARTFSYEQYFGPGTRLTVT.

The chain has TRBV18 and TRBJ1-4; 7 bases are a match to TRBD1. Germline CDR1 reads KGHSH; CDR2 reads LQKENI. The CDR3 runs to 16 residues. Trimming removed 3 bases from V and 7 bases from J; junction bases left unmatched: 11. In DNA, the CDR3 is TGTGCCAGCTCACCTCAAACCGGGACAGCAGCTGAAAAACTGTTTTTT. Amino acid sequence: CASSPQTGTAAEKLFF.

This chain connects TRBV4-1 to TRBJ1-1; 8 bases line up with TRBD1. Germline lookup yields CDR1 MGHRA and CDR2 YSYEKL. CDR3 length: 16 residues. The ends lost 1 base at V and 4 bases at J; junction bases unmatched: 8. The CDR3 here is CASSQVMRQGSTEAFF. CDR3 nucleotide sequence: TGCGCCAGCAGCCAAGTTATGCGACAGGGGTCCACTGAAGCTTTCTTT.

The gene calls are TRBV5-1 and TRBJ2-5, with 11 bases lining up with TRBD2. The CDR3 extends over 16 amino acids. The J segment lost 2 bases and the V segment lost 0 bases, leaving 3 bases of the junction unmatched. The V gene's germline CDR1 is SGHRS and CDR2 YFSETQ. CDR3 in amino acids: CASSLALAGGQETQYF. The CDR3 DNA reads TGCGCCAGCAGCTTGGCGCTAGCGGGGGGACAAGAGACCCAGTACTTC. Drawing the rest from reference TRBV5-1 and TRBJ2-5, the complete variable domain is KAGVTQTPRYLIKTRGQQVTLSCSPISGHRSVSWYQQTPGQGLQFLFEYFSETQRNKGNFPGRFSGRQFSNSRSEMNVSTLELGDSALYLCASSLALAGGQETQYFGPGTRLLVL.

The gene calls are TRBV5-6 and TRBJ2-7; D perhaps matches TRBD2 (5 bases). The CDR3 contains 13 residues. With 1 base removed from V and 3 bases from J, the gap between germline ends came to 8 bases. Germline CDR1 reads SGHDT; CDR2 reads YYEEEE. The CDR3 here is CASSLPEDYEQYF. The CDR3 nucleotides read TGTGCCAGCAGCTTGCCGGAGGACTACGAGCAGTACTTC.

This sequence joins TRBV30 and TRBJ1-3, with 8 bases matching TRBD1. The V segment lost 7 bases and the J segment 1 base; nucleotides outside the gene matches: 6. CDR3 length: 14 amino acids. Germline CDR1 GTSNPN, CDR2 SVGIG (reference sequence). CDR3 amino acids: CASRQGTSGNTIYF. The CDR3 coding sequence is TGTGCCTCCCGACAGGGGACTTCTGGAAACACCATATATTTT.

The chain has TRBV7-9 and TRBJ1-1, with TRBD1 matching over 7 bases. Germline CDR1 SEHNR, CDR2 FQNEAQ (reference sequence). This CDR3 spans 13 amino acids. Trimming cost V 5 bases and J 4 bases; bases outside gene matches: 4. The CDR3 nucleotides read TGTGCCAGCAGCACAGGGGTTGGCACTGAAGCTTTCTTT. This codes for CASSTGVGTEAFF.

CDR3 region: CASSFGSSGAVGYF. The CDR3 DNA sequence: TGTGCCAGCAGTTTTGGGTCTAGCGGGGCCGTGGGGTATTTT. The rearrangement joins TRBV28 to TRBJ2-3, with TRBD2 identical over 9 bases. Germline V lookup: CDR1 MDHEN, CDR2 SYDVKM. CDR3 length equals 14 residues. The ends lost 3 bases at V and 14 bases at J; junction bases unmatched: 12.

V is TRBV30 and J is TRBJ1-3; a weak D match, TRBD1 (5 bases). V lost 5 bases to trimming and J lost 3 bases, with 17 bases between them. The CDR3 is 15 residues long. Germline V gives CDR1 GTSNPN, CDR2 SVGIG (reference sequence). The CDR3 coding sequence is TGTGCCTGGGTTCCGGGTTGGGGCGTTGGAAACACCATATATTTT. Its translation: CAWVPGWGVGNTIYF.

The rearrangement uses TRBV5-1 and TRBJ2-3, with 10 bases lining up with TRBD2. Germline V gene lookup returns CDR1 SGHRS and CDR2 YFSETQ. The V gene end was trimmed by 4 bases and the J gene end by 4 bases; junction bases not matched to a gene: 9. The CDR3 is 16 residues long. CDR3 in amino acids: CASSLPLAGGPDTQYF. In DNA form, the CDR3 reads TGCGCCAGCAGCCTCCCCTTAGCGGGGGGACCAGATACGCAGTATTTT.

The genes are TRBV28 and TRBJ1-2, with a tentative D call TRBD1 (6 bases). The germline gives CDR1 MDHEN, CDR2 SYDVKM. The CDR3 runs to 14 residues. V lost 6 bases, J lost 4 bases, and 15 bases lay in between. For the CDR3, the DNA is TGTGCCAGCAGAATGGACAGTGGCGTCTATGGCTACACCTTC. This codes for CASRMDSGVYGYTF.

The chain links TRBV7-8 to TRBJ2-5, with 9 bases identical to TRBD2. Germline V gene sequence: CDR1 SGHVS, CDR2 FQNEAQ. CDR3 length: 17 residues. J lost 2 bases, V lost 3 bases, and 10 bases had no gene match. The CDR3 DNA follows: TGTGCCAGCAGCTTGGGTTGGGTGGCGGGAGGGCAAGAGACCCAGTACTTC. This gives the protein CASSLGWVAGGQETQYF.

The DNA for the CDR3 is TGTGCCAGCAGCACAGGGGGCTACGAGCAGTACTTC. Its translation is CASSTGGYEQYF. The V gene is TRBV28, the J gene TRBJ2-7; 8 positions match TRBD1. Per the germline V gene, CDR1 is MDHEN and CDR2 is SYDVKM. The trim removed 6 bases at V and 3 bases at J, leaving 1 base unmatched. This CDR3 is 12 amino acids long.

This clone has more than one count but fewer than ten. CDR3 bases: TGTGCCAGCAGCGCGGACAGGCTGAACACTGAAGCTTTCTTT. Translating gives CASSADRLNTEAFF. J is TRBJ1-1 and V is TRBV11-1; TRBD1 aligns across 7 bases. There are 14 residues in the CDR3. Looked up from germline, CDR1 is SGHAT and CDR2 is FQDESV (reference sequence). The ends lost 5 bases at V and 0 bases at J; junction bases unmatched: 3.

This sequence joins TRBV6-5 and TRBJ2-7; 7 bases are a match to TRBD2. Germline-derived CDR1 and CDR2 are MNHEY and SVGAGI. Trimming removed 6 bases from V and 6 bases from J; junction bases left unmatched: 8. CDR3 length equals 13 residues. Here the CDR3 reads CASSGWGGVEQYF. The DNA for the CDR3 is TGTGCCAGCAGCGGGTGGGGGGGAGTCGAGCAGTACTTC.

V and J are TRBV18 and TRBJ1-2, with D possibly being TRBD1 (5 bases). Germline V gives CDR1 KGHSH, CDR2 LQKENI. V was cut by 4 bases and J by 3 bases, with 15 bases left in between. This CDR3 contains 15 residues. DNA of the CDR3: TGTGCCAGCTCACTTACGACAGCACACGACTATGGCTACACCTTC. Translation gives CASSLTTAHDYGYTF.

The chain couples TRBV10-2 to TRBJ2-5; D not certain. The CDR3 is made up of 13 amino acids. Trimming left V 3 bases short and J 0 bases short, with 5 bases between. Germline V gene sequence: CDR1 WSHSY, CDR2 SAAADI. CDR3 loop: CASSDPNQETQYF. In DNA, the CDR3 is TGCGCCAGCAGTGACCCCAACCAAGAGACCCAGTACTTC.

The chain links TRBV7-3 to TRBJ2-1, with TRBD2 identical over 11 bases. V shed 4 bases and J 2 bases; nucleotides not matched to a gene: 13. Germline loops: CDR1 SGHTA, CDR2 FQGTGA. The length of the CDR3 is 19 residues. DNA for the CDR3: TGTGCCAGCAGCTCCATAGCGGGAGGGCCCGGTCAAGCCTACAATGAGCAGTTCTTC. Protein product: CASSSIAGGPGQAYNEQFF.

V gene TRBV25-1 combines with J gene TRBJ2-7, with 8 bases that match TRBD1. CDR1 MGHDK and CDR2 SYGVNS come from the germline V gene. J gave up 5 bases and V 4 bases, and 10 bases lay outside the gene matches. The CDR3 consists of 15 residues. CDR3 sequence reads: CASSGFTGGFDEQYF. CDR3 coding DNA: TGTGCCAGCAGTGGGTTCACAGGGGGATTCGACGAGCAGTACTTC.

The chain uses TRBV18 and TRBJ2-7; D remains unclear. CDR1 and CDR2 from the germline V gene are KGHSH and LQKENI. Trimming left V 0 bases short and J 6 bases short, with 12 bases between. The CDR3 contains 14 residues. The CDR3 loop is CASSPPLVLGEQYF. The CDR3 nucleotides are TGTGCCAGCTCACCACCTCTGGTACTCGGCGAGCAGTACTTC.